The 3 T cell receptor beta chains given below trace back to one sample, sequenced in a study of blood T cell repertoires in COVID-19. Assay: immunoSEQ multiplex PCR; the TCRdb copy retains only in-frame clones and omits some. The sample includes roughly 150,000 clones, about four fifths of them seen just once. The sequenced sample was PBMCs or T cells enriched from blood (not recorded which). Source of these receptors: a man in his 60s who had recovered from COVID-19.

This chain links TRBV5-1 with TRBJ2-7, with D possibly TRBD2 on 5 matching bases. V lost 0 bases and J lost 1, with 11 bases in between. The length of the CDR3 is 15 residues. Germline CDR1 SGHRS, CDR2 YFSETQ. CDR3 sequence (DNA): TGCGCCAGCAGCTTGGACTACCGGGGTTCCTACGAGCAGTACTTC. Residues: CASSLDYRGSYEQYF.

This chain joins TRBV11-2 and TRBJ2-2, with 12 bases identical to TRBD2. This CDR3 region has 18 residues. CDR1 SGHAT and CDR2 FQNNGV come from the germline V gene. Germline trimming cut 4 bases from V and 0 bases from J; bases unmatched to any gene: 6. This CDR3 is CASSSYTSGGPNTGELFF. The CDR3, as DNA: TGTGCCAGCAGCTCCTATACTAGCGGGGGGCCGAACACCGGGGAGCTGTTTTTT.

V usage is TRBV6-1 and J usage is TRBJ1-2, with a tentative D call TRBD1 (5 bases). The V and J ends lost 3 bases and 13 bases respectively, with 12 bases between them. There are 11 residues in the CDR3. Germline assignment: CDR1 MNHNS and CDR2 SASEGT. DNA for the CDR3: TGTGCCAGCAGTGATACAGGCCCCGGCACCTTC. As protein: CASSDTGPGTF.